The T cell receptor (beta chain) under discussion was sequenced for a study of blood T cell repertoires in COVID-19. Background on the study: The United States, Italy and Spain provided the acute and convalescent COVID-19 samples.

V lost 0 bases, J lost 8 bases, and 10 bases lay in between. From germline, CDR1 is LGHNA and CDR2 YSLEER. There are 13 residues in the CDR3. The data were produced by immunoSEQ multiplex PCR, yet TCRdb's version contains in-frame clones alone and is incomplete. The data show about 160,000 clones, with 65% to 80% seen just once and around 8.1% held by the top ten. The source of this sequence is a man in his 60s with acute or convalescent COVID-19. This rearrangement joins TRBV4-3 to TRBJ1-2; D not resolved. The specimen sequenced was peripheral blood. The DNA for the CDR3 is TGCGCCAGCAGCCAAGAGAGGGATCGGGGCTACACCTTC. This translates into CASSQERDRGYTF.